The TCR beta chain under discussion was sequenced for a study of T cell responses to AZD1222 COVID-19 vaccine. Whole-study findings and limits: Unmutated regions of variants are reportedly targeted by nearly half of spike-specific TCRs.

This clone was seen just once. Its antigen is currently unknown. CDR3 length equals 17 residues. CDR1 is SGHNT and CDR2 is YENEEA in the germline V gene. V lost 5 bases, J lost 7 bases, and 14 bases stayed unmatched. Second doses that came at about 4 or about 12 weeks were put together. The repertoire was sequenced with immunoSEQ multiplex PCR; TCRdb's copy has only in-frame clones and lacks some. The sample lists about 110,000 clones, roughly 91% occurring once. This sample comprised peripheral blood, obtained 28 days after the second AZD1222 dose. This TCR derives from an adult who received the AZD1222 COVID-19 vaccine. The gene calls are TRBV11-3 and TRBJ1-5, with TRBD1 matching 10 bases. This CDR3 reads CASSPNPGTGERQPQHF. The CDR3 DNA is TGTGCCAGCAGCCCAAACCCCGGGACAGGGGAACGGCAGCCCCAGCATTTT.